The clone carrying this T cell receptor (beta chain) occurred once. The sample originates from a study of technical replicates of blood from several donors. The assay was immunoSEQ multiplex PCR, and TCRdb's table has in-frame clones only and misses some. The sample gives fewer than 90,000 clones, around 91% of which show up once; approximately 0.39% is in the top ten. Germline V lookup: CDR1 MGHRA, CDR2 YSYEKL. CDR3 length equals 17 residues. Trimming took 0 bases from V and 0 from J, leaving 12 bases between them. V usage is TRBV4-1 and J usage is TRBJ2-1; D not certain. The sample comprised T cells isolated from PBMCs. The TCR comes from a human donor in good health. CDR3 loop: CASSQESPASSYNEQFF. The CDR3 DNA follows: TGCGCCAGCAGCCAAGAGTCCCCAGCGAGCTCCTACAATGAGCAGTTCTTC.